This section outlines one TCR beta chain sequence together with its context. The antigen remains undetermined. The CDR3 covers 16 residues. Germline assignment: CDR1 DFQATT and CDR2 SNEGSKA (reference sequence). After removal of 0 bases from V and 4 bases from J, the junction contained 9 bases not matched to a gene. This entry is derived from a study of CD8 T cells in ankylosing spondylitis. General observations from the study: Ankylosing spondylitis blood seemed to carry a telltale TCR beta motif made of under ten highly homologous variants. Matched ankylosing spondylitis synovial fluid reportedly contained a significantly enriched population of disease-linked clones. Clones linked to the disease showed a CD8+ phenotype. They occurred at relatively low frequencies in peripheral blood.

TCRdb reanalysed the 5' RACE reads using MiXCR and keeps one entry per CDR3 protein. The repertoire holds about 400,000 distinct CDR3 sequences, with around 22% as singletons. The clonotype comes from a male donor with ankylosing spondylitis. Sequencing was done on a sample of blood, either unsorted or a sorted T cell fraction (not recorded which). This chain links TRBV20-1 with TRBJ2-5; 9 nucleotides agree with TRBD2. The CDR3 reads CSARDPAGGPSETQYF. The CDR3, as DNA: TGCAGTGCTAGAGATCCGGCGGGAGGGCCCTCAGAGACCCAGTACTTC.